The rows below give T cell receptor beta chains drawn from one sample of a study of control samples from healthy donors and cancer patients. The method was immunoSEQ multiplex PCR; TCRdb's version includes in-frame clones alone and lacks a portion of them. The profile covers about 92,000 clones, with roughly four fifths appearing a single time and about 9.2% taken by the ten largest. Sequenced sample: blood. These receptors were taken from a woman aged 55 to 70 in good health. CDR3s include the opening cysteine and the closing phenylalanine or tryptophan. A D gene is named only where the DNA matches it firmly. Clone size is stated in some rows and not others, as once, few, many or a class when expanded.

TRBV28	TRBJ2-7	TRBD1	.	TGTGCCAGCAGGACGGGACAGGGGGCCCACGAGCAGTACTTC	CASRTGQGAHEQYF
TRBV3-1/TRBV3-2	TRBJ1-1	TRBD1	.	TGTGCCAGCAGCCGTCAGGGGGACACTGAAGCTTTCTTT	CASSRQGDTEAFF
TRBV5-1	TRBJ2-3	TRBD2	.	TGCGCCAGCAGCTTGGTGGCGGGAGGCGCAGATACGCAGTATTTT	CASSLVAGGADTQYF
TRBV19	TRBJ2-7	.	once	TGTGCCAGTAGTCCTACAGATACCTACGAGCAGTACTTC	CASSPTDTYEQYF
TRBV6-1	TRBJ2-7	TRBD2	.	TGTGCCAGCAGTGAACCGACGGGACTAGCGGCTGAGCAGTACTTC	CASSEPTGLAAEQYF
TRBV19	TRBJ1-6	TRBD1	.	TGTGCCAGTAGTATTCTCGGGACAGGGGGCAATTCACCCCTCCACTTT	CASSILGTGGNSPLHF
TRBV5-1	TRBJ2-1	TRBD2	.	TGCGCCAGCAGCTTGGAGCTAGCGGGACGGAATGAGCAGTTCTTC	CASSLELAGRNEQFF
TRBV29-1	TRBJ2-7	TRBD1	few	TGCAGCGTTGAAGGCCGGGACAGGGAGCTTGGCGAGCAGTACTTC	CSVEGRDRELGEQYF
TRBV5-6	TRBJ1-1	TRBD1	.	TGTGCCAGCAGCTTTGGACAGGGGGGGACTGAAGCTTTCTTT	CASSFGQGGTEAFF
TRBV9	TRBJ1-2	TRBD1	.	TGTGCCAGCAGCCCCCGCGGGACAGGAGACCGGGGTGGCTACACCTTC	CASSPRGTGDRGGYTF
TRBV18	TRBJ1-6	.	.	TGTGCCAGCTCACCCCTCGGAAGCTCCTATAATTCACCCCTCCACTTT	CASSPLGSSYNSPLHF
TRBV5-4	TRBJ2-5	TRBD1	.	TGTGCCAGCAGCCCGTCGCCGGACAGGGGAACGGAGACCCAGTACTTC	CASSPSPDRGTETQYF
TRBV5-1	TRBJ2-7	TRBD2	.	TGCGCCAGCAGCTTGGGACTAGCGTCCCATCAGCAGTACTTC	CASSLGLASHQQYF
TRBV5-8	TRBJ2-5	TRBD2	.	TGTGCCAGCAGCCCGACGGGGAGGGGACTAGGGGAGACCCAGTACTTC	CASSPTGRGLGETQYF
TRBV13	TRBJ1-1	.	.	TGTGCCAGCAGCCCCTCGCGGGACACTGAAGCTTTCTTT	CASSPSRDTEAFF
TRBV9	TRBJ2-5	.	.	TGTGCCAGCAGCGTAGGAACGGTCCAAGAGACCCAGTACTTC	CASSVGTVQETQYF
TRBV5-1	TRBJ1-3	.	.	TGCGCCAGCAGGACAGGAGATGGAAACACCATATATTTT	CASRTGDGNTIYF
TRBV19	TRBJ1-5	.	.	TGTGCCAGTACCACAATATCGAGCAATCAGCCCCAGCATTTT	CASTTISSNQPQHF
TRBV19	TRBJ1-5	.	.	TGTGCCAGTAGTATCGAACAGGCCGGAGGCAATCAGCCCCAGCATTTT	CASSIEQAGGNQPQHF
TRBV5-4	TRBJ1-2	.	.	TGTGCCAGCAGCTTGCTAGGGATAAACTATGGCTACACCTTC	CASSLLGINYGYTF
TRBV18	TRBJ1-4	.	.	TGTGCCAGCTCACCAGGGGCGAGTAATGAAAAACTGTTTTTT	CASSPGASNEKLFF
TRBV2	TRBJ2-3	TRBD2	once	TGTGCCAGCAGGGCCTGGTGGGGGGGTAGCACAGATACGCAGTATTTT	CASRAWWGGSTDTQYF
TRBV4-3	TRBJ2-6	.	.	TGCGCCAGCAGCCAAGAATGGTCGGCAGCGGCTTCTGGGGCCAACGTCCTGACTTTC	CASSQEWSAAASGANVLTF
TRBV7-2	TRBJ1-2	TRBD1	few	TGTGCCAGCAGCTCGACAGGGCAAAGGGACTACACCTTC	CASSSTGQRDYTF
TRBV20-1	TRBJ2-5	.	.	TGCAGTGCTAGTTTGGCGGGGCCGTCTGGGACCCAGTACTTC	CSASLAGPSGTQYF
TRBV4-1	TRBJ2-3	TRBD1	.	TGCGCCAGCAGCCACTCTAACAGGGGATCGGGGACAGATACGCAGTATTTT	CASSHSNRGSGTDTQYF
TRBV4-1	TRBJ1-5	.	few	TGCGCCAGCAGCCAAGTCCCCCCTGCGGGGCCGGGGAATCAGCCCCAGCATTTT	CASSQVPPAGPGNQPQHF
TRBV19	TRBJ1-6	.	.	TGTGCCAGTAGGGACAAGAGCTCCTATAATTCACCCCTCCACTTT	CASRDKSSYNSPLHF
TRBV7-9	TRBJ2-1	.	.	TGTGCCAGCAGCTTAGCGGGTCTAGCCTATGAGCAGTTCTTC	CASSLAGLAYEQFF
TRBV6-2/TRBV6-3	TRBJ1-5	.	.	TGTGCCAGCAGTTACGAAGGATTGGGAAATCAGCCCCAGCATTTT	CASSYEGLGNQPQHF
TRBV20-1	TRBJ1-1	.	.	TGCAGTGCTAGTAGGGGAATTAAGAACACTGAAGCTTTCTTT	CSASRGIKNTEAFF